These 10 T cell receptor beta chains were sequenced from one sample in a study of blood T cell repertoires in COVID-19 (dated by TCRdb to the early 2020s). The library was produced with the immunoSEQ multiplex PCR assay. As stored in TCRdb, this immuneACCESS dataset retains in-frame rearrangements with V and J assigned. A fraction of the clones does not appear; measured against another copy, unresolved V genes explain less than half of the discrepancy, and the remainder lacks a known reason. This sample lists some 60,000 clones; about 84% were detected once. Together, the top ten hold more than 5.5% of the sample. The specimen sequenced was peripheral blood. Receptors originate from a man in his 60s with acute or convalescent COVID-19.

The rearrangement links TRBV6-6 to TRBJ2-3, with a tentative D call TRBD2 (5 bases). The CDR3 contains 15 residues. Trimming removed 4 bases from V and 3 bases from J, with 14 bases in between. CDR1 is MNHNY and CDR2 is SVGAGI in the germline V gene (reference sequence). The CDR3 bases are TGTGCCAGCAGTTCGATACCTAGCCTTACAGATACGCAGTATTTT. It yields the protein CASSSIPSLTDTQYF.

The chain links TRBV2 to TRBJ2-6; tentative D call: TRBD1 (5 bases). CDR1 is SNHLY, CDR2 FYNNEI, per germline. Trimming took off 6 bases at V and 2 bases at J, with 8 bases between the two ends. The CDR3 is made up of 14 amino acids. The CDR3 region is CASRRTTGANVLTF. The DNA of the CDR3 is TGTGCCAGCAGACGGACAACTGGGGCCAACGTCCTGACTTTC. Full variable domain (rest looked up from reference TRBV2 and TRBJ2-6): EPEVTQTPSHQVTQMGQEVILRCVPISNHLYFYWYRQILGQKVEFLVSFYNNEISEKSEIFDDQFSVERPDGSNFTLKIRSTKLEDSAMYFCASRRTTGANVLTFGAGSRLTVL.

The genes are TRBV12-5 and TRBJ1-1, with 9 nucleotides matching TRBD1. The V segment lost 1 base and the J segment 5 bases; nucleotides outside the gene matches: 5. There are 15 residues in the CDR3. Germline assignment: CDR1 LGHNT and CDR2 FRNRAP. The CDR3 DNA follows: TGTGCTAGTGGTTTGGCTCCGGGACAGGGAACTGAAGCTTTCTTT. Translation gives CASGLAPGQGTEAFF.

This clone was found once. The rearrangement uses TRBV11-1 and TRBJ2-5; 9 bases line up with TRBD2. Losses at the gene ends were 5 bases for V and 1 base for J; bases not matched to a gene: 5. Looked up from germline, CDR1 is SGHAT and CDR2 is FQDESV (reference sequence). CDR3 length equals 15 residues. For the CDR3, the DNA is TGTGCCAGCAGCGCCGGGACTAGCTTCCAAGAGACCCAGTACTTC. Its translation is CASSAGTSFQETQYF.

This clone has just a few counts. The rearrangement uses TRBV5-6 and TRBJ2-2; D not certain. The CDR3 contains 15 residues. CDR1 and CDR2 from the germline V gene are SGHDT and YYEEEE. Trimming shortened V by 0 bases and J by 3 bases, and 9 bases separated the two germline ends. The CDR3 sequence: CASSLGGRDTGELFF. CDR3 DNA: TGTGCCAGCAGCTTGGGCGGCAGAGACACCGGGGAGCTGTTTTTT.

The chain links TRBV11-1 to TRBJ2-3; D not resolved. The V and J ends lost 5 bases and 2 bases respectively, with 11 bases between them. Germline CDR1 SGHAT, CDR2 FQDESV (reference sequence). This CDR3 has 14 amino acids. Here the CDR3 DNA reads TGTGCCAGCAGCGCCGACATTTTCACAGATACGCAGTATTTT. It encodes CASSADIFTDTQYF.

The chain links TRBV5-1 to TRBJ2-2, with 15 nucleotides matching TRBD2. V lost 4 bases, J lost 6 bases, and 4 bases stayed unmatched. The CDR3 consists of 16 residues. CDR1 is SGHRS and CDR2 is YFSETQ in the germline V gene. Here the CDR3 reads CASSRGLAGGAGELFF. CDR3 sequence (DNA): TGCGCCAGCAGCCGCGGACTAGCGGGGGGGGCCGGGGAGCTGTTTTTT.

The J gene is TRBJ2-5, the V gene TRBV7-8, with TRBD1 matching 7 bases. Germline loops: CDR1 SGHVS, CDR2 FQNEAQ. V lost 0 bases and J lost 6; bases outside the gene matches: 4. The CDR3 consists of 14 residues. The CDR3 DNA reads TGTGCCAGCAGCTTAGCAACAGGGGTTCAGACCCAGTACTTC. This translates into CASSLATGVQTQYF.

The V gene is TRBV7-8, the J gene TRBJ1-1, with D hard to call. The CDR3 runs to 13 residues. The germline gives CDR1 SGHVS, CDR2 FQNEAQ. The V gene lost 5 bases and the J gene lost 6 bases, with 13 bases spanning the gap. In DNA form, the CDR3 reads TGTGCCAGCAGCCCAACGCGAGTATCTGAAGCTTTCTTT. Translation gives CASSPTRVSEAFF.

About this clone: This CDR3 is also generated by other DNA sequences in the sample. This chain uses TRBV19 with TRBJ2-1; D is undetermined. This CDR3 is 13 amino acids long. CDR1 and CDR2 (germline): LNHDA, SQIVND (reference sequence). Trimming shortened V by 0 bases and J by 3 bases, and 3 bases separated the two germline ends. Written as DNA, the CDR3 is TGTGCCAGTAGTATAGACATCTACAATGAGCAGTTCTTC. Translation: CASSIDIYNEQFF.